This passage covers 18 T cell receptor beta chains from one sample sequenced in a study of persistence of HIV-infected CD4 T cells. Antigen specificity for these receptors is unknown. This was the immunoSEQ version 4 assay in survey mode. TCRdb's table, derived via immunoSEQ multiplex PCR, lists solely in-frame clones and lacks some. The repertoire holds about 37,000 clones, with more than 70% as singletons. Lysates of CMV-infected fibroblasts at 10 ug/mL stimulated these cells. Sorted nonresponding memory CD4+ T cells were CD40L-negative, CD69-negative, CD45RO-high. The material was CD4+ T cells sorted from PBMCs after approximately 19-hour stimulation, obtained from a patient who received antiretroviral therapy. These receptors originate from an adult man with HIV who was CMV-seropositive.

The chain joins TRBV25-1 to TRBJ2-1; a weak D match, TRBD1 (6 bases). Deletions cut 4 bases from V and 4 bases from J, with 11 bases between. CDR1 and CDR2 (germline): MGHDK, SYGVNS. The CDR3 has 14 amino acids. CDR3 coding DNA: TGTGCCAGCAGTGTACAACAGGGATACAATGAGCAGTTCTTC. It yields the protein CASSVQQGYNEQFF.

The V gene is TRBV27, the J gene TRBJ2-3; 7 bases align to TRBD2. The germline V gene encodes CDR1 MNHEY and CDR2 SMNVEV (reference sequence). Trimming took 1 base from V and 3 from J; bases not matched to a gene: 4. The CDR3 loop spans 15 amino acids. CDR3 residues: CASSLWGGRTDTQYF. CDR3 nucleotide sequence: TGTGCCAGCAGTTTATGGGGGGGGAGGACAGATACGCAGTATTTT.

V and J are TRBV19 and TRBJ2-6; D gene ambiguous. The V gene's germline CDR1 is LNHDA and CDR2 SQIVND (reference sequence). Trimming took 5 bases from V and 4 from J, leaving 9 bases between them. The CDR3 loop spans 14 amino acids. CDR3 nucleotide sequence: TGTGCCAGTAGTCTCAGCGCCGGGGCCAACGTCCTGACTTTC. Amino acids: CASSLSAGANVLTF. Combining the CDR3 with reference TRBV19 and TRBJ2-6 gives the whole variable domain DGGITQSPKYLFRKEGQNVTLSCEQNLNHDAMYWYRQDPGQGLRLIYYSQIVNDFQKGDIAEGYSVSREKKESFPLTVTSAQKNPTAFYLCASSLSAGANVLTFGAGSRLTVL.

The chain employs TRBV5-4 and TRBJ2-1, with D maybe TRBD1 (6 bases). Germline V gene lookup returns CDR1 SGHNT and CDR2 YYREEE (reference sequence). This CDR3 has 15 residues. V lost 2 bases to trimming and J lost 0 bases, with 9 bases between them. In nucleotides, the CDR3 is TGTGCCAGCAGCTTAGGACAGAGCTCCTACAATGAGCAGTTCTTC. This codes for CASSLGQSSYNEQFF.

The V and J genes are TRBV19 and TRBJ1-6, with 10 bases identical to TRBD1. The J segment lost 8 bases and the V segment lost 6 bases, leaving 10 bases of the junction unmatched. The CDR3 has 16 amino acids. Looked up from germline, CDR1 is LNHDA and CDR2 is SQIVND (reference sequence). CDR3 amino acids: CASRKTPGTGDSPLHF. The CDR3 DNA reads TGTGCCAGTAGGAAAACGCCAGGGACAGGGGATTCACCCCTCCACTTT.

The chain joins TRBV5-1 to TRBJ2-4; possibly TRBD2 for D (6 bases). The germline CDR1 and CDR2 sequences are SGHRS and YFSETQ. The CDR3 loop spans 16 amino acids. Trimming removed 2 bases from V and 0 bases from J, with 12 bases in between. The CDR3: CASSFGGLLAKNIQYF. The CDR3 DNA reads TGCGCCAGCAGCTTTGGGGGACTTTTAGCCAAAAACATTCAGTACTTC.

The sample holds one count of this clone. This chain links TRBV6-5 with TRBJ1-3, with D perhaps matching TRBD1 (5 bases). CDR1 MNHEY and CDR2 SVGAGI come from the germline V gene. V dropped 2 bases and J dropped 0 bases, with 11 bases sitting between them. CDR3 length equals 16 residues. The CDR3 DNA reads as TGTGCCAGCAGTTACGTCGGGGGACTCTCTGGAAACACCATATATTTT. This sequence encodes CASSYVGGLSGNTIYF.

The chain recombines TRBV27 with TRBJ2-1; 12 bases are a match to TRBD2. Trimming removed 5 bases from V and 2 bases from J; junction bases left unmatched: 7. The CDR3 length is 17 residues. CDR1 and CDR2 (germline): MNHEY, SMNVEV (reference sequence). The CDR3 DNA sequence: TGTGCCAGCAGTACCCTATCTAGCGGGGGGGCCTACAATGAGCAGTTCTTC. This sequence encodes CASSTLSSGGAYNEQFF.

Here the CDR3 DNA reads TGTGCCAGCAGTAAGGGGAATTCTGGAAACACCATATATTTT. Protein product: CASSKGNSGNTIYF. The V gene is TRBV2, the J gene TRBJ1-3; perhaps TRBD1 as D (5 bases). CDR3 size: 14 residues. Germline assignment: CDR1 SNHLY and CDR2 FYNNEI. V was pared by 5 bases and J by 1 base, with 9 bases between.

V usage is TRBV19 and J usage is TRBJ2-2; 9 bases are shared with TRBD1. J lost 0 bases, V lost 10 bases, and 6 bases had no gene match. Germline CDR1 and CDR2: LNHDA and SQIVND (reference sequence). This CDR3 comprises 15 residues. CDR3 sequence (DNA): TGTGCCACGCAACAGGGGGCTACGAACACCGGGGAGCTGTTTTTT. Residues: CATQQGATNTGELFF.

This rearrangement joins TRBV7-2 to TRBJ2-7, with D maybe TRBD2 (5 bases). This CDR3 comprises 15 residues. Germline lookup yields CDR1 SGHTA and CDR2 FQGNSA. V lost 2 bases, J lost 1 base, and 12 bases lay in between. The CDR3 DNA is TGTGCCAGCAGCTTATCCACGGGGATGTCCTACGAGCAGTACTTC. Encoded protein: CASSLSTGMSYEQYF.

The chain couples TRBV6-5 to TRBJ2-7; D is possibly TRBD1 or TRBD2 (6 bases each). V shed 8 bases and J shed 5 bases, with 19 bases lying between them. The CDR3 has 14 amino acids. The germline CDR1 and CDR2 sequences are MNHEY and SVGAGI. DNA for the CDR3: TGTGCCAGCGAAGTGGGGACGGGGGCCCACGAGCAGTACTTC. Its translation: CASEVGTGAHEQYF.

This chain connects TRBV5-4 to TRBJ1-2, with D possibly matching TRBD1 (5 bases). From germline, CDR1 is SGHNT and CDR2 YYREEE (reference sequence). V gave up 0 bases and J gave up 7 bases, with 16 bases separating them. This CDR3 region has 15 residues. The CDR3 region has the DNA TGTGCCAGCAGCTTGGCCAGGGACCCCGGGTTTGGCTACACCTTC. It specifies CASSLARDPGFGYTF.

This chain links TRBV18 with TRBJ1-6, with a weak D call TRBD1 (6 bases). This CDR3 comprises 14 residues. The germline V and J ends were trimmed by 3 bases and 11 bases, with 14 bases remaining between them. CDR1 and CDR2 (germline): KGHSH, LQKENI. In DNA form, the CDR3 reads TGTGCCAGCTCACCCGACAGGACATGGACACCCCTCCACTTT. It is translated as CASSPDRTWTPLHF.

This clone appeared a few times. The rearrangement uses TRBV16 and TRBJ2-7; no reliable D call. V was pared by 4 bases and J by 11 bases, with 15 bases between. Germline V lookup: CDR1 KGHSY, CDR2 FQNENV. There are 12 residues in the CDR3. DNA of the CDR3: TGTGCCAGCAGCCTACCAATAAACATAAAGTACTTC. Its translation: CASSLPINIKYF.

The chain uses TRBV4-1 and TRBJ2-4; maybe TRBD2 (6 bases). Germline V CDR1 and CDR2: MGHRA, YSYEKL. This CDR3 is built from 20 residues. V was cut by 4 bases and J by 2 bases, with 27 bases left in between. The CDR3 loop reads CASSPSIPLGGATSKNIQYF. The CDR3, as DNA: TGCGCCAGCAGCCCGAGTATCCCGCTCGGCGGGGCGACCTCCAAAAACATTCAGTACTTC.

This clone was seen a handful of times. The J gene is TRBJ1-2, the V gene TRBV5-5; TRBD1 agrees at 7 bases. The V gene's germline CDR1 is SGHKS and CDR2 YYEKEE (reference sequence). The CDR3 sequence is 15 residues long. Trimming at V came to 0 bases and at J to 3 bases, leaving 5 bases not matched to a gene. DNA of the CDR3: TGTGCCAGCAGCTTGGGACAAACAGGGGACTATGGCTACACCTTC. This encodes CASSLGQTGDYGYTF.

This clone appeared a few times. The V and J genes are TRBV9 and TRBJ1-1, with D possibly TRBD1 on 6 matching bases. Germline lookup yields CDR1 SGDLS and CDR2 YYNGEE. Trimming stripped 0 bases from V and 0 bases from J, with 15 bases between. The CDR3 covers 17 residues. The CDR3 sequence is CASSVGRAGAMNTEAFF. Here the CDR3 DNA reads TGTGCCAGCAGCGTAGGAAGGGCAGGGGCTATGAACACTGAAGCTTTCTTT. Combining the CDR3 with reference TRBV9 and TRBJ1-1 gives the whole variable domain DSGVTQTPKHLITATGQRVTLRCSPRSGDLSVYWYQQSLDQGLQFLIQYYNGEERAKGNILERFSAQQFPDLHSELNLSSLELGDSALYFCASSVGRAGAMNTEAFFGQGTRLTVV.